This record concerns one T cell receptor beta chain sequence. As yet, its antigen is unknown. Time point: after neoadjuvant nivolumab, at surgical resection. Patients had HPV-negative, locally advanced oral cavity squamous cell carcinoma. Clones were sequenced by immunoSEQ multiplex PCR, and TCRdb holds only the in-frame ones, with some missing. The table lists 9,600 or so clones, about 70% of them singletons. Germline V CDR1 and CDR2: MNHNS, SASEGT. V dropped 2 bases and J dropped 10 bases, with 12 bases sitting between them. This CDR3 region has 13 residues. The data belong to a study of neoadjuvant anti-PD-1 for oral cavity cancer. Across the study: Patients without progression got a fourth dose around day 43.

Findings and caveats of the study: After neoadjuvant nivolumab, PBMC T cell clonality was significantly higher in non-responders than responders.

This specimen was PBMCs, taken after nivolumab (anti-PD-1) treatment. This chain uses TRBV6-1 with TRBJ2-1; D ambiguous. The receptor was isolated from a person between 35 and 79 years old with oral cavity squamous cell carcinoma. CDR3 coding DNA: TGTGCCAGCAGTGAATGGGAAAGAAGAGAGCAGTTCTTC. Amino acid sequence: CASSEWERREQFF.